The 22 T cell receptor beta chains given below trace back to one sample, sequenced in a study of regulatory T cells in long-lasting Graves disease (dated by TCRdb to about 2021). The library was generated by multiplex PCR. Sequencing was performed on an Illumina HiSeq 4000. To build TCR beta libraries, CDR3 regions were amplified by Arm-PCR using iRepertoire HTBI primers. TCRdb applied fastp at Q25 and MiXCR to the public reads, then kept only in-frame beta chains. CDR3 protein duplicates are merged, each entry listing the most common genes and DNA. This sample gives hundreds of thousands of distinct CDR3 sequences in total; about 21% of them show up just once. The ten biggest clones cover 14% of the sample. The time point label, as the study defines it: persistent/refractory GD, antithyroid drugs over 5 years with positive TRAb. For both TCR sequencing and RNA sequencing, RNA was extracted from PBMCs using TRIzol.

This specimen was peripheral blood mononuclear cells (PBMCs), taken when the disease was refractory, from a patient treated with antithyroid drugs. These receptor sequences come from a female donor with Graves disease.

This clonotype appeared a few times. The chain combines TRBV7-9 with TRBJ1-2; no definite D call. The CDR3 has 13 amino acids. Looked up from germline, CDR1 is SEHNR and CDR2 is FQNEAQ (reference sequence). V was cut by 5 bases and J by 7 bases, with 14 bases left in between. The CDR3 DNA sequence: TGTGCCAGCAGCCCCATGACCGGGAGTGGCTACACCTTC. Protein: CASSPMTGSGYTF.

This clonotype was counted many times. The chain recombines TRBV11-2 with TRBJ1-2; 8 nucleotides match TRBD1. V lost 5 bases to trimming and J lost 7 bases; unmatched junction nucleotides: 6. The germline V gene has CDR1 SGHAT and CDR2 FQNNGV. The CDR3 runs to 13 residues. The CDR3 sequence: CASSMGQVLGYTF. Written as DNA, the CDR3 is TGTGCCAGCAGCATGGGACAGGTGCTTGGCTACACCTTC.

This clonotype was detected only a few times. The chain recombines TRBV4-1 with TRBJ2-2; 9 nucleotides agree with TRBD2. This CDR3 is built from 18 residues. J was trimmed by 4 bases and V by 2 bases; bases with no gene match: 11. The germline CDR1 and CDR2 sequences are MGHRA and YSYEKL. The CDR3 coding sequence is TGCGCCAGCAGCCAAATAGCCTTTAGCGGGAGTGGCACCGGGGAGCTGTTTTTT. Amino acids: CASSQIAFSGSGTGELFF.

This chain links TRBV7-2 with TRBJ1-1, with D tentatively TRBD1 (6 bases). Germline CDR1 reads SGHTA; CDR2 reads FQGNSA. The CDR3 runs 17 residues. V was cut by 2 bases and J by 1 base, with 17 bases left in between. In DNA, the CDR3 is TGTGCCAGCAGCTTAATCAGGGGACAAAGGGGGAACACTGAAGCTTTCTTT. Translation: CASSLIRGQRGNTEAFF.

The chain recombines TRBV7-8 with TRBJ2-1, with a weak D call TRBD2 (5 bases). Germline V gives CDR1 SGHVS, CDR2 FQNEAQ. V was clipped by 0 bases and J by 5 bases, with 20 bases between them. The length of the CDR3 is 18 residues. The DNA for the CDR3 is TGTGCCAGCAGCTTAGCGGTTGTCGGTAGGGCCGGGAACAATGAGCAGTTCTTC. It encodes CASSLAVVGRAGNNEQFF.

This sequence joins TRBV19 and TRBJ2-4, with 7 bases fitting TRBD1. Trimming cost V 6 bases and J 8 bases; bases outside gene matches: 4. Germline CDR1 is LNHDA and CDR2 is SQIVND (reference sequence). CDR3 size: 12 residues. Written as DNA, the CDR3 is TGTGCCAGTAGGCGTACAGGGGACATTCAGTACTTC. This gives the protein CASRRTGDIQYF.

This clonotype was seen more than once but under ten times. The chain joins TRBV29-1 to TRBJ2-7; D is perhaps TRBD1 or TRBD2 (5 bases each). CDR1 SQVTM and CDR2 ANQGSEA come from the germline V gene. Between the trimmed V and J ends, which lost 6 bases and 3 bases, there was a span of 12 bases. This CDR3 is built from 12 residues. CDR3 nucleotides: TGCAGCGTCGAGGGGATAAACTACGAGCAGTACTTC. Its translation: CSVEGINYEQYF.

The gene calls are TRBV28 and TRBJ2-2; D is perhaps TRBD1 (5 bases). Germline V gene sequence: CDR1 MDHEN, CDR2 SYDVKM. The CDR3 spans 17 residues. With 6 bases removed from V and 0 bases from J, the gap between germline ends came to 17 bases. Here the CDR3 DNA reads TGTGCCAGCAGCCCCTCGGGCGGACACGCGAACACCGGGGAGCTGTTTTTT. Translating gives CASSPSGGHANTGELFF.

This rearrangement joins TRBV20-1 to TRBJ2-2; TRBD2 matches at 14 bases. J was trimmed by 5 bases and V by 0 bases; bases with no gene match: 8. CDR1 and CDR2 from the germline V gene are DFQATT and SNEGSKA (reference sequence). This CDR3 is built from 18 residues. This chain's CDR3 is CSARDPGTSGSQTGELFF. CDR3 in DNA: TGCAGTGCTAGAGATCCTGGGACTAGCGGGAGTCAAACCGGGGAGCTGTTTTTT.

This clonotype was counted between two and nine times. The J gene is TRBJ2-7, the V gene TRBV20-1, with D perhaps TRBD2 (5 bases). CDR1 is DFQATT, CDR2 SNEGSKA, per germline (reference sequence). V was trimmed by 6 bases and J by 7 bases, leaving 22 bases between them. The CDR3 is 14 residues long. The CDR3 DNA reads TGCAGTGCCCAACTCCCGGGCCGGGATTTAGAGCAGTACTTC. As protein: CSAQLPGRDLEQYF.

This clonotype was seen a handful of times. This sequence joins TRBV7-2 and TRBJ2-5, with 8 bases identical to TRBD1. J lost 5 bases, V lost 5 bases, and 4 bases had no gene match. This CDR3 is 13 amino acids long. In germline, CDR1 is SGHTA, CDR2 FQGNSA. The CDR3 region has the DNA TGTGCCAGCAGCCTACAGGGGGTTGAGACCCAGTACTTC. Translating it yields CASSLQGVETQYF.

Many counts were recorded for this clonotype. The chain carries TRBV10-3 and TRBJ2-7, with 10 bases aligning to TRBD2. Losses at the gene ends were 1 base for V and 3 bases for J; bases not matched to a gene: 3. This CDR3 has 15 residues. Germline values: CDR1 ENHRY, CDR2 SYGVKD. The CDR3 bases are TGTGCCATCAGTGAGTACTCTAGCGGGAGCTACGAGCAGTACTTC. Translated, it gives CAISEYSSGSYEQYF.

The V call is TRBV18, the J call TRBJ1-1; 7 bases fit TRBD1. Germline V gives CDR1 KGHSH, CDR2 LQKENI. V was clipped by 3 bases and J by 2 bases; unmatched bases: 6. CDR3 length equals 15 residues. CDR3 protein: CASSPSRTGNTEAFF. The CDR3 bases are TGTGCCAGCTCACCCTCCAGGACAGGCAACACTGAAGCTTTCTTT.

This clonotype was recorded many times. The chain recombines TRBV7-8 with TRBJ2-5; D uncertain. The CDR3 runs to 14 residues. Per germline, CDR1 SGHVS and CDR2 FQNEAQ. V was clipped by 1 base and J by 8 bases, with 14 bases between them. The CDR3 spells CASSLGPDGPTQYF. The CDR3 DNA reads as TGTGCCAGCAGCTTAGGGCCGGACGGTCCTACCCAGTACTTC.

This chain joins TRBV6-2 or TRBV6-3 and TRBJ1-1, with D uncertain. Germline CDR1 MNHEY, CDR2 SVGEGT. V was clipped by 0 bases and J by 9 bases, with 11 bases between them. The length of the CDR3 is 13 residues. CDR3 protein: CASSYSPGRQAFF. The CDR3 DNA reads as TGTGCCAGCAGTTACTCCCCGGGGAGGCAAGCTTTCTTT.

This clonotype was counted a single time. The chain is built from TRBV18 and TRBJ2-1; D might be TRBD1 (6 bases). The CDR3 contains 13 residues. Trimming stripped 5 bases from V and 10 bases from J, with 15 bases between. Germline V gives CDR1 KGHSH, CDR2 LQKENI. This CDR3 is CASSARWGREQFF. The CDR3 region has the DNA TGTGCCAGCTCAGCCCGATGGGGGCGGGAGCAGTTCTTC. Full variable domain (missing parts from reference TRBV18 and TRBJ2-1): NAGVMQNPRHLVRRRGQEARLRCSPMKGHSHVYWYRQLPEEGLKFMVYLQKENIIDESGMPKERFSAEFPKEGPSILRIQQVVRGDSAAYFCASSARWGREQFFGPGTRLTVL.

This clonotype was counted once. The rearrangement joins TRBV11-2 to TRBJ2-1, with 13 nucleotides matching TRBD2. The CDR3 runs 16 residues. Per the germline V gene, CDR1 is SGHAT and CDR2 is FQNNGV. The junction had 4 bases not matched to a gene; V was cut back by 1 base and J by 7 bases. CDR3 amino acids: CASSLVAGLAGNEQFF. The CDR3 nucleotides are TGTGCCAGCAGCTTAGTAGCGGGACTAGCGGGAAATGAGCAGTTCTTC.

The sample holds a few counts of this clonotype. V gene TRBV24-1 combines with J gene TRBJ2-7; D gene ambiguous. The CDR3 is 15 amino acids. V lost 8 bases, J lost 0 bases, and 16 bases lay in between. Germline loops: CDR1 KGHDR, CDR2 SFDVKD. The CDR3 is CATNEPDVFSYEQYF. CDR3 DNA sequence: TGTGCCACCAATGAACCTGACGTTTTCTCCTACGAGCAGTACTTC.

The genes are TRBV19 and TRBJ2-7, with 7 bases fitting TRBD1. The ends lost 4 bases at V and 4 bases at J; junction bases unmatched: 4. This CDR3 has 13 amino acids. Germline lookup yields CDR1 LNHDA and CDR2 SQIVND (reference sequence). The CDR3 DNA is TGTGCCAGTAGTAGGCCAGGGGGATACGAGCAGTACTTC. It yields the protein CASSRPGGYEQYF.

Ten or more counts support this clonotype. The V gene is TRBV28, the J gene TRBJ2-7, with 7 bases fitting TRBD1. CDR3 length: 16 residues. J lost 3 bases, V lost 5 bases, and 13 bases had no gene match. Germline V gene lookup returns CDR1 MDHEN and CDR2 SYDVKM. CDR3 DNA sequence: TGTGCCAGCAGTCCCCCTCGGACAGGTCGTAACTACGAGCAGTACTTC. Its protein is CASSPPRTGRNYEQYF.

The chain employs TRBV2 and TRBJ2-3; 9 bases are shared with TRBD2. The CDR3 runs to 15 residues. The trim removed 6 bases at V and 4 bases at J, leaving 8 bases unmatched. Germline V gene lookup returns CDR1 SNHLY and CDR2 FYNNEI. DNA for the CDR3: TGTGCCAGCAGGGTTACAGCGGGAGGCCCAGATACGCAGTATTTT. This codes for CASRVTAGGPDTQYF.

At least ten counts were recorded for this clonotype. The rearrangement joins TRBV6-1 to TRBJ1-1, with 9 bases that match TRBD1. The trim removed 8 bases at V and 0 bases at J, leaving 7 bases unmatched. Germline loops: CDR1 MNHNS, CDR2 SASEGT. The CDR3 has 15 residues. CDR3 region: CASGGQGVLNTEAFF. In DNA, the CDR3 is TGTGCCAGCGGGGGACAGGGTGTTTTGAACACTGAAGCTTTCTTT.